The 23 T cell receptor beta chains listed next were all sequenced from one sample in a study of CD8 T cells in ankylosing spondylitis. TCRdb re-derived calls from the 5' RACE reads in MiXCR, one entry per CDR3 protein. The sample shows around 29,000 distinct CDR3 sequences, roughly 5% of them seen only once. Sequenced input: blood, either unsorted or a sorted T cell fraction (not recorded which). These TCRs come from a female donor with ankylosing spondylitis or in good health (not recorded which).

This chain joins TRBV9 and TRBJ2-7, with D tentatively TRBD1 (6 bases). With 2 bases removed from V and 2 bases from J, the gap between germline ends came to 20 bases. This CDR3 is built from 17 residues. Looked up from germline, CDR1 is SGDLS and CDR2 is YYNGEE. As DNA, the CDR3 is TGTGCCAGCAGCGTGGCCCCCCTCCGGGACATAACCTACGAGCAGTACTTC. Its translation is CASSVAPLRDITYEQYF. The variable domain in full, with the rest retrieved from reference TRBV9 and TRBJ2-7, is DSGVTQTPKHLITATGQRVTLRCSPRSGDLSVYWYQQSLDQGLQFLIQYYNGEERAKGNILERFSAQQFPDLHSELNLSSLELGDSALYFCASSVAPLRDITYEQYFGPGTRLTVT.

By proportion, this clonotype is medium-sized (0.01 to 0.1%). This chain connects TRBV9 to TRBJ1-2; no reliable D call. CDR1 and CDR2 (germline): SGDLS, YYNGEE. V lost 0 bases, J lost 3 bases, and 6 bases lay in between. This CDR3 spans 13 amino acids. The DNA of the CDR3 is TGTGCCAGCAGCGTAGTGGCCGACTATGGCTACACCTTC. This codes for CASSVVADYGYTF.

This rearrangement joins TRBV9 to TRBJ2-1; 12 bases agree with TRBD2. CDR1 is SGDLS and CDR2 is YYNGEE in the germline V gene. The CDR3 is 15 amino acids. With V trimmed by 0 bases and J by 10 bases, 5 bases remained unmatched. As DNA, the CDR3 is TGTGCCAGCAGCGTAGTCCCTAGCGGGAGGGACGAGCAGTTCTTC. It codes for CASSVVPSGRDEQFF.

By share, this clonotype ranks as medium-sized. This chain joins TRBV24-1 and TRBJ1-5; D uncertain. Germline CDR1 reads KGHDR; CDR2 reads SFDVKD. The CDR3 runs 13 residues. V was shortened by 4 bases and J by 15 bases, with 18 bases between the two germline ends. The CDR3 bases are TGTGCCACCAGTGAAGAACAACCGGGTTTTTGGCATTTT. Amino acids: CATSEEQPGFWHF.

By sample fraction, this clonotype is medium-sized. The CDR3 sequence: CASSPTGTPGYEQYF. The CDR3 nucleotides are TGTGCCAGCAGCCCGACAGGGACCCCTGGCTACGAGCAGTACTTC. The gene calls are TRBV9 and TRBJ2-7; 7 bases align to TRBD1. Germline CDR1 is SGDLS and CDR2 is YYNGEE. The CDR3 spans 15 residues. V lost 4 bases, J lost 3 bases, and 10 bases stayed unmatched.

This clonotype was recorded many times. The rearrangement uses TRBV9 and TRBJ1-2; TRBD1 might be the D (5 bases). Germline V CDR1 and CDR2: SGDLS, YYNGEE. The CDR3 is 15 amino acids. The V end lost 3 bases, the J end lost 4 bases, and 16 bases lay between the germline ends. CDR3 bases: TGTGCCAGCAGCGAGGGGCCCGGGGGAGTCTATGGCTACACCTTC. Translating it yields CASSEGPGGVYGYTF. Combining the CDR3 with reference TRBV9 and TRBJ1-2 gives the whole variable domain DSGVTQTPKHLITATGQRVTLRCSPRSGDLSVYWYQQSLDQGLQFLIQYYNGEERAKGNILERFSAQQFPDLHSELNLSSLELGDSALYFCASSEGPGGVYGYTFGSGTRLTVV.

This clonotype came up many times. The chain uses TRBV9 and TRBJ2-2; the D gene could be TRBD1 or TRBD2 (5 bases each). V was trimmed by 4 bases and J by 3 bases, leaving 16 bases between them. CDR3 length equals 16 residues. Germline CDR1 is SGDLS and CDR2 is YYNGEE. CDR3 residues: CASSPQVGEYTGELFF. Here the CDR3 DNA reads TGTGCCAGCAGCCCCCAAGTGGGGGAGTACACCGGGGAGCTGTTTTTT.

This clonotype was seen many times. The chain employs TRBV9 and TRBJ2-3; 9 bases align to TRBD2. CDR1 is SGDLS and CDR2 is YYNGEE in the germline V gene. Trimming took 2 bases from V and 0 from J; bases not matched to a gene: 7. The CDR3 is made up of 17 amino acids. The CDR3: CASSVTPTSGSTDTQYF. CDR3 DNA sequence: TGTGCCAGCAGCGTGACCCCGACTAGCGGCAGCACAGATACGCAGTATTTT.

This clonotype was detected ten times or more. This rearrangement joins TRBV9 to TRBJ2-7, with D perhaps matching TRBD1 or TRBD2 (6 bases each). V gave up 0 bases and J gave up 6 bases, with 13 bases separating them. This CDR3 comprises 14 residues. The germline gives CDR1 SGDLS, CDR2 YYNGEE. In DNA form, the CDR3 reads TGTGCCAGCAGCGTAGAAGGGGGGCTGGGCGAGCAGTACTTC. It translates to CASSVEGGLGEQYF.

The chain couples TRBV9 to TRBJ2-5, with 10 bases aligning to TRBD1. The CDR3 is made up of 16 amino acids. V lost 1 base, J lost 6 bases, and 9 bases stayed unmatched. Germline CDR1 SGDLS, CDR2 YYNGEE. The CDR3 loop reads CASSVSPTDRGKTQYF. Written as DNA, the CDR3 is TGTGCCAGCAGCGTATCCCCAACGGACAGGGGGAAGACCCAGTACTTC.

At least ten counts were recorded for this clonotype. The chain joins TRBV9 to TRBJ1-2; 7 positions agree with TRBD1. The CDR3 covers 14 residues. V lost 4 bases to trimming and J lost 2 bases; unmatched junction nucleotides: 5. Germline values: CDR1 SGDLS, CDR2 YYNGEE. DNA of the CDR3: TGTGCCAGCAGCACACAGACAGGGAACTATGGCTACACCTTC. This codes for CASSTQTGNYGYTF.

This clonotype was observed many times. The chain recombines TRBV9 with TRBJ1-4, with D possibly matching TRBD1 (6 bases). The CDR3 sequence is 15 residues long. Germline CDR1 is SGDLS and CDR2 is YYNGEE. Trimming stripped 5 bases from V and 2 bases from J, with 13 bases between. The CDR3 is CASSRGDLTNEKLFF. The CDR3 bases are TGTGCCAGCAGTAGGGGGGATTTGACTAATGAAAAACTGTTTTTT.

This clonotype was recorded only once. CDR3 coding DNA: TGTGCCAGCAGCGTGGGCTACGGGGAGCAGTACTTC. Its translation: CASSVGYGEQYF. V usage is TRBV9 and J usage is TRBJ2-7; D gene unclear. Between the trimmed V and J ends, which lost 2 bases and 7 bases, there was a span of 10 bases. Germline CDR1 is SGDLS and CDR2 is YYNGEE. The CDR3 loop spans 12 amino acids.

With respect to this clonotype: This may be a read error, as it is one base from a much larger clone. This chain uses TRBV9 with TRBJ2-1; 9 bases align to TRBD2. Germline lookup yields CDR1 SGDLS and CDR2 YYNGEE. The CDR3 extends over 15 amino acids. As DNA, the CDR3 is TGTGTCAGCAGCGTGAGCGGGGGGTACTACAATGAGCAGTTCTTC. As protein: CVSSVSGGYYNEQFF. The whole variable domain, remainder taken from reference TRBV9 and TRBJ2-1, is DSGVTQTPKHLITATGQRVTLRCSPRSGDLSVYWYQQSLDQGLQFLIQYYNGEERAKGNILERFSAQQFPDLHSELNLSSLELGDSALYFCVSSVSGGYYNEQFFGPGTRLTVL.

This clonotype was seen repeatedly, ten times or more. The J gene is TRBJ1-3, the V gene TRBV9, with D unresolved. CDR1 SGDLS and CDR2 YYNGEE come from the germline V gene. V lost 3 bases to trimming and J lost 2 bases, with 3 bases between them. This CDR3 has 12 amino acids. This CDR3 reads CASSATGNTIYF. CDR3 bases: TGTGCCAGCAGCGCCACTGGAAACACCATATATTTT.

About this clonotype: A much larger clonotype is one base distant, so this may be a read error. The chain uses TRBV9 and TRBJ2-2; weak D call: TRBD2 (6 bases). The CDR3 runs 16 residues. Germline CDR1 reads SGDLS; CDR2 reads YYNGEE. DNA of the CDR3: TGTACCAGCAGCGGCGGCGGGACTCCTAACACCGGGGAGCTGTTTTTT. Translating it yields CTSSGGGTPNTGELFF.

Judged by abundance, this clonotype is medium-sized. V is TRBV9 and J is TRBJ1-1, with a weak D call TRBD1 (5 bases). This CDR3 is built from 14 residues. Trimming took off 3 bases at V and 1 base at J, with 10 bases between the two ends. Germline CDR1 and CDR2: SGDLS and YYNGEE. CDR3 nucleotides: TGTGCCAGCAGCGGGGGGACGGGGAACACTGAAGCTTTCTTT. Residues: CASSGGTGNTEAFF.

This clonotype is medium-sized (0.01 to 0.1%) within its sample. The V and J genes are TRBV9 and TRBJ1-1; D is perhaps TRBD1 (5 bases). The V gene lost 3 bases and the J gene lost 11 bases, with 20 bases spanning the gap. The CDR3 is 14 residues long. Germline CDR1 and CDR2: SGDLS and YYNGEE. CDR3: CASSGGRMGGSAFF. The CDR3, as DNA: TGTGCCAGCAGCGGGGGCCGTATGGGGGGATCCGCTTTCTTT.

Sample share makes this clonotype medium-sized. The rearrangement links TRBV9 to TRBJ2-7; a possible D gene is TRBD1 (5 bases). Germline V CDR1 and CDR2: SGDLS, YYNGEE. The CDR3 runs to 14 residues. The ends were cut back, 4 bases at V and 2 bases at J, with 13 bases in the middle. The DNA for the CDR3 is TGTGCCAGCAGCCCAGGAACAGGACCCTACGAGCAGTACTTC. Translated: CASSPGTGPYEQYF.

This clonotype has just a few counts. This chain joins TRBV9 and TRBJ2-7; no firm D call. Germline V gene sequence: CDR1 SGDLS, CDR2 YYNGEE. The V gene lost 2 bases and the J gene lost 7 bases, with 7 bases spanning the gap. The CDR3 totals 11 residues. CDR3 DNA sequence: TGTGCCAGCAGCGTTGATGGGGAGCAGTACTTC. This gives the protein CASSVDGEQYF.

This clonotype was seen more than once but under ten times. This chain connects TRBV9 to TRBJ2-5; the D is unclear. Germline V gives CDR1 SGDLS, CDR2 YYNGEE. The germline V and J ends were trimmed by 4 bases and 1 base, with 11 bases remaining between them. The length of the CDR3 is 14 residues. The CDR3 here is CASSPRPVQETQYF. The CDR3 nucleotides read TGTGCCAGCAGCCCGAGACCTGTCCAAGAGACCCAGTACTTC.

In this sample, this clonotype turned up many times. The rearrangement links TRBV9 to TRBJ2-7, with TRBD2 as a possible D gene (6 bases). The V and J ends lost 0 bases and 3 bases respectively, with 10 bases between them. CDR1 and CDR2 (germline): SGDLS, YYNGEE. The CDR3 runs 14 residues. Here the CDR3 reads CASSVGGEDYEQYF. The CDR3 nucleotides are TGTGCCAGCAGCGTAGGCGGGGAAGACTACGAGCAGTACTTC.

This clonotype was recorded at least ten times. This sequence joins TRBV9 and TRBJ2-1, with 8 bases identical to TRBD2. This CDR3 has 15 amino acids. Per the germline V gene, CDR1 is SGDLS and CDR2 is YYNGEE. The J segment lost 7 bases and the V segment lost 0 bases, leaving 6 bases of the junction unmatched. The CDR3, as DNA: TGTGCCAGCAGCGTAGAAGCGGGAGTCAATAATGAGCAGTTCTTC. Protein sequence: CASSVEAGVNNEQFF.